This T cell receptor beta chain was obtained from a study of shared clonotypes between healthy human individuals. Study-level background: Aged between 18 and 49, the donors were a couple of women and three men. Study results and caveats: Larger richness was generally estimated for naive than memory subsets. Owing to a small donor count, the genetic and exposure-history diversity represented was limited.

As to this clone: Its specificity is not known.

In the study's own analysis: ImmunoSEQ sequences covered only the junction and lacked quality scores; filtering therefore differed. Some clones are missing from TCRdb's copy, which holds only in-frame ones; the method was immunoSEQ multiplex PCR. V, J and clone size were drawn from that table, and D and trimming were deduced from the DNA. The repertoire holds some 2 million clones, with approximately 95% as singletons. The specimen was naive CD4+ T cells sorted from blood. Subset given: CD45RA+ positively selected. The sequence came from a man younger than 35 in good health.

The CDR3 nucleotides are TGTGCCAGCAGTCCCCTGGGCAGGAACACTGAAGCTTTCTTT. Translation gives CASSPLGRNTEAFF. The chain uses TRBV2 and TRBJ1-1, with D unresolved. Germline-derived CDR1 and CDR2 are SNHLY and FYNNEI. CDR3 length: 14 residues. V was pared by 5 bases and J by 1 base, with 11 bases between.